The sequence of this T cell receptor beta chain was determined in a study of T cells after yellow fever vaccination. Study-wide findings and caveats: Highly abundant clonotypes carried over from the bulk population could end up in FACS-sorted repertoires as contaminants.

Production of TCR cDNA was by 5'RACE template switching, which also added a universal primer site and UMIs. TCRdb passed the 5' RACE reads through MiXCR, listing each CDR3 protein once. The sample consists of some 500,000 distinct CDR3 sequences, less than 15% of them appearing once. This CDR3 spans 16 amino acids. V was pared by 2 bases and J by 3 bases, with 14 bases between. Germline CDR1 SGHKS, CDR2 YYEKEE (reference sequence). This clonotype was observed a few times. Its cognate antigen is unknown. The chain employs TRBV5-5 and TRBJ2-2; D assignment may be TRBD1 or TRBD2 (6 bases each). The sequence was collected from a man aged 25 to 40 who received the YFV17D yellow fever vaccine. Sequenced here: PBMCs, sampled on the day of the yellow fever booster vaccination. In DNA form, the CDR3 reads TGTGCCAGCAGCTTTGGTCCGGGGGCGGACACCGGGGAGCTGTTTTTT. Its translation: CASSFGPGADTGELFF.